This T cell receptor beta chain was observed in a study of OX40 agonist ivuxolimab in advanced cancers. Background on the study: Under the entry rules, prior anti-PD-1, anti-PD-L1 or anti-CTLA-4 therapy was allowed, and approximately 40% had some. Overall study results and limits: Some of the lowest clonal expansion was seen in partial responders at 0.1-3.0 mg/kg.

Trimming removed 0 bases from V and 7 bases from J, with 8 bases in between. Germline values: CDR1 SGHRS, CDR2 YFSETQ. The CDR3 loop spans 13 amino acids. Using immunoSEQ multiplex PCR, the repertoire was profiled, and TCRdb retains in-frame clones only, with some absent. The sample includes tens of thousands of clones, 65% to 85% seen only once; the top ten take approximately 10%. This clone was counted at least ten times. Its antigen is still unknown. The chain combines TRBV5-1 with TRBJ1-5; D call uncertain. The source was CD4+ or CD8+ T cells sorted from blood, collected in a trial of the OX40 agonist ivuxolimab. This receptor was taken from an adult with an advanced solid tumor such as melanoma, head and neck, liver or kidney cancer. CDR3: CASSLVGGQPQHF. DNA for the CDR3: TGCGCCAGCAGCTTGGTAGGCGGGCAGCCCCAGCATTTT.